The following is a T cell receptor (beta chain) sequence with its context. Its antigen is currently unknown. Other DNA sequences of this sample code for an identical CDR3. The source of the sample is a study of cytomegalovirus exposure and HLA in healthy donors. Points from the study as a whole: Exclusion as indistinguishable affected some V segments, including TRBV6-2 and TRBV6-3. Analysis performed later found around 15,000 TCR beta sequences associated with HLA alleles at 0.05 false discovery rate.

The V end lost 5 bases, the J end lost 1 base, and 9 bases lay between the germline ends. This CDR3 comprises 14 residues. Germline assignment: CDR1 SGHNT and CDR2 YENEEA. The PCR used 60 Vbeta and 13 Jbeta primers. Sequenced by immunoSEQ multiplex PCR; TCRdb stores in-frame clones only, minus some. Of about 88,000 clones in the sample, about 90% are singletons; the top ten hold 2.3%. J is TRBJ2-1 and V is TRBV11-3, with a possible D match to TRBD1 (7 bases). Sequencing input: PBMCs. The source of this sequence is a young man in good health and CMV-seronegative. CDR3 sequence reads: CASSPGGSYNEQFF. CDR3 bases: TGTGCCAGCAGCCCAGGGGGGTCCTACAATGAGCAGTTCTTC.